This record looks at one T cell receptor (beta chain) sequence and its context. Its target is not known. The read finishes 3 residues shy of the CDR3 end, and the germline J gene is used to complete it. This entry is derived from a study of Tregs in tolerant kidney transplant recipients. The study's findings and limits: The most relevant donor-specific Treg TCRbeta repertoire apparently came from expansion with activated donor B cells.

Trimming removed 3 bases at V and 2 bases at J, with 4 bases between. Germline CDR1 SEHNR, CDR2 FQNEAQ (reference sequence). The CDR3 is 12 amino acids. Unstimulated regulatory T cells (CD4+CD25+CD127-), CD4+CD25- non-regulatory cells, CD4 and CD8 cells were FACS-sorted from thawed PBMCs. The method was immunoSEQ multiplex PCR; TCRdb's version includes in-frame clones alone and lacks a portion of them. In all, the sample yields approximately 30,000 clones. The receptor was isolated from a human donor who received a combined kidney and bone marrow transplant. This sample comprised CD8+ T cells from blood, obtained before the transplant. The gene calls are TRBV7-9 and TRBJ2-5; D unresolved. CDR3 amino acids: CASSLLQETQYF. The part of the CDR3 DNA that was read is TGTGCCAGCAGCTTGTTACAAGAGACC.